This record concerns one TCR beta chain sequence. The data were taken from a study of monozygotic twins with inflammatory bowel disease. Phlebotomy per donor yielded a single 2.5 ml blood sample. Germline V gene lookup returns CDR1 SGHKS and CDR2 YYEKEE (reference sequence). This CDR3 region has 15 residues. A total RNA quantity of around 3,600 ng went into each TCR library. The unique tags termed UMIs, each holding a 6-nucleotide sample barcode, were added by means of template switching. TCRdb re-called the 5' RACE reads and gives one entry per CDR3 protein, without DNA. In all, the sample yields about 210,000 distinct CDR3 sequences.

V is TRBV5-5 and J is TRBJ2-5; the TCRdb D gene call, TRBD2, has no DNA to confirm it. The specimen sequenced was blood. The sequence derives from a human donor with ulcerative colitis or Crohn's disease, or a healthy co-twin of an affected twin (not recorded which). The CDR3 sequence is CASSSPGRVSGTQYF.